Described below is a single TCR beta chain sequence and its context. Clones were sequenced by immunoSEQ multiplex PCR, and TCRdb holds only the in-frame ones, with some missing. The sample contains a few hundred thousand clones, under 85% of which appear only once. The sample belongs to a study of blood T cell repertoires in COVID-19. J was trimmed by 9 bases and V by 4 bases; bases with no gene match: 6. CDR3 size: 13 residues. Per germline, CDR1 GTSNPN and CDR2 SVGIG (reference sequence). This chain links TRBV30 with TRBJ1-6, with TRBD1 matching 7 bases. The clonotype was recovered from a human donor with COVID-19, enrolled during active disease. The donor label of this sample is uncertain. The sequencing input was peripheral blood. The CDR3 reads CAWTTGSTSPLHF. DNA of the CDR3: TGTGCCTGGACGACAGGGTCCACTTCACCCCTCCACTTT.